This T cell receptor (beta chain) was obtained from a study of cytomegalovirus exposure and HLA in healthy donors. About the research overall: Earlier findings included 117 million unique TCR beta sequences obtained from approximately 170 million T cells.

Concerning this clone itself: The antigen is unknown.

Study-wide findings and caveats: Previous analysis showed most TCR beta V segments were productive about 87% or about 30% of the time.

This CDR3 spans 13 amino acids. Germline V gene data show CDR1 as LNHDA and CDR2 as SQIVND (reference sequence). Trimming removed 7 bases from V and 5 bases from J, with 13 bases in between. The PCR ran on 60 Vbeta and 13 Jbeta primers. Using immunoSEQ multiplex PCR, the repertoire was profiled, and TCRdb retains in-frame clones only, with some absent. The profile covers approximately 160,000 clones, with approximately 77% appearing a single time and approximately 1.5% taken by the ten largest. The rearrangement joins TRBV19 to TRBJ2-3, with D possibly matching TRBD2 (6 bases). The receptor was isolated from a male donor in good health and CMV-seronegative. Sequencing was performed on PBMCs. CDR3 nucleotide sequence: TGTGCCAGTAACGGAGGGAATGGAGATACGCAGTATTTT. This sequence encodes CASNGGNGDTQYF. Supplemented by reference TRBV19 and TRBJ2-3, the full variable domain reads DGGITQSPKYLFRKEGQNVTLSCEQNLNHDAMYWYRQDPGQGLRLIYYSQIVNDFQKGDIAEGYSVSREKKESFPLTVTSAQKNPTAFYLCASNGGNGDTQYFGPGTRLTVL.